Following are 19 T cell receptor beta chains from one sample sequenced in a study of blood T cell repertoires in COVID-19. Some clones are missing from TCRdb's copy, which holds only in-frame ones; the method was immunoSEQ multiplex PCR. Here the sample spans 150,000 to 200,000 clones, around 79% being singletons. The sample consisted of PBMCs or T cells enriched from blood (not recorded which). Source of these receptors: a man aged 45-60 years who had recovered from COVID-19.

This clone is medium-sized within its sample. The J gene is TRBJ2-2, the V gene TRBV6-2 or TRBV6-3; D not certain. Germline loops: CDR1 MNHEY, CDR2 SVGEGT. V was cut by 6 bases and J by 7 bases, with 9 bases left in between. This CDR3 contains 12 residues. CDR3 residues: CASSLSIGELFF. DNA for the CDR3: TGTGCCAGCAGCCTCAGTATCGGGGAGCTGTTTTTT.

This clone occurred a few times. This rearrangement joins TRBV14 to TRBJ2-3; possible D gene TRBD1, 6 bases. This CDR3 is built from 15 residues. V lost 1 base to trimming and J lost 8 bases, with 16 bases between them. Germline assignment: CDR1 SGHDN and CDR2 FVKESK. The CDR3 here is CASSQVRTAVRTQYF. Here the CDR3 DNA reads TGTGCCAGCAGCCAAGTGAGGACAGCAGTACGTACGCAGTATTTT.

This clone was seen a handful of times. This chain uses TRBV28 with TRBJ2-2; 8 bases align to TRBD1. The CDR3 is made up of 12 amino acids. Germline V gives CDR1 MDHEN, CDR2 SYDVKM. V shed 6 bases, J shed 6 bases, and the junction held 0 bases outside the gene matches. In nucleotides, the CDR3 is TGTGCCAGCAGGGACAGGGCCGGGGAGCTGTTTTTT. Protein sequence: CASRDRAGELFF.

This clone was recorded once. The V call is TRBV7-8, the J call TRBJ1-6; D may be TRBD1 (6 bases). This CDR3 has 15 amino acids. V dropped 2 bases and J dropped 7 bases, with 12 bases sitting between them. Germline V lookup: CDR1 SGHVS, CDR2 FQNEAQ. Written as DNA, the CDR3 is TGTGCCAGCAGCTTACCTACAGGGAACAATTCACCCCTCCACTTT. It is translated as CASSLPTGNNSPLHF.

The chain uses TRBV4-1 and TRBJ2-1, with TRBD2 matching 14 bases. CDR3 length: 20 amino acids. V lost 2 bases and J lost 0; bases outside the gene matches: 9. The germline V gene encodes CDR1 MGHRA and CDR2 YSYEKL. The CDR3 DNA sequence: TGCGCCAGCAGCCAACCAGGACTAGCGGGAGGTTCCGGCTCCTACAATGAGCAGTTCTTC. As protein: CASSQPGLAGGSGSYNEQFF.

This clone was seen more than once but under ten times. The chain employs TRBV7-8 and TRBJ2-5; D remains unclear. CDR3 length equals 14 residues. Trimming shortened V by 2 bases and J by 1 base, and 8 bases separated the two germline ends. Looked up from germline, CDR1 is SGHVS and CDR2 is FQNEAQ. The CDR3 DNA is TGTGCCAGCAGCTTATTATTTAGCCAAGAGACCCAGTACTTC. As protein: CASSLLFSQETQYF.

The chain uses TRBV7-9 and TRBJ2-2; D possibly corresponds to TRBD1 (5 bases). This CDR3 region has 15 residues. Trimming stripped 3 bases from V and 4 bases from J, with 12 bases between. Germline lookup yields CDR1 SEHNR and CDR2 FQNEAQ (reference sequence). Here the CDR3 DNA reads TGTGCCAGCAGCTTGCAGGGTCTCGTCACCGGGGAGCTGTTTTTT. Protein: CASSLQGLVTGELFF.

The table lists this clone with a count of one. This chain uses TRBV5-4 with TRBJ1-1, with 8 bases identical to TRBD1. CDR3 length: 15 amino acids. Germline CDR1 is SGHNT and CDR2 is YYREEE (reference sequence). The J segment lost 1 base and the V segment lost 2 bases, leaving 4 bases of the junction unmatched. CDR3 sequence: CASSFWTGTNTEAFF. The CDR3, as DNA: TGTGCCAGCAGCTTTTGGACAGGGACGAACACTGAAGCTTTCTTT.

The CDR3 DNA follows: TGTGCCAGCAGCTTAGCAGCGGGACAGGGGGCGGAAAAACTGTTTTTT. This codes for CASSLAAGQGAEKLFF. The rearrangement links TRBV7-6 to TRBJ1-4; 12 bases agree with TRBD1. After removal of 0 bases from V and 8 bases from J, the junction contained 4 bases not matched to a gene. Germline lookup yields CDR1 SGHVS and CDR2 FNYEAQ. CDR3 size: 16 residues.

V usage is TRBV9 and J usage is TRBJ2-5; 12 nucleotides align to TRBD2. The CDR3 extends over 18 amino acids. V was clipped by 0 bases and J by 2 bases; unmatched bases: 8. The germline CDR1 and CDR2 sequences are SGDLS and YYNGEE. The DNA of the CDR3 is TGTGCCAGCAGCGTAGGGGCTAGCGGGGGGGAACCTCAAGAGACCCAGTACTTC. This sequence encodes CASSVGASGGEPQETQYF.

The chain combines TRBV3-1 (or the pseudogene TRBV3-2) with TRBJ1-1, with D uncertain. The CDR3 contains 17 residues. Per the germline V gene, CDR1 is LGHDT and CDR2 is YNNKEL (reference sequence). V lost 4 bases and J lost 0, with 18 bases in between. CDR3 coding DNA: TGTGCCAGCAGCCCTTTTTCGACTAAAGGGATGAACACTGAAGCTTTCTTT. Amino acids: CASSPFSTKGMNTEAFF.

In this sample, this clone turned up many times. This chain connects TRBV28 to TRBJ1-4, with D perhaps TRBD1 (6 bases). CDR1 MDHEN and CDR2 SYDVKM come from the germline V gene. V lost 5 bases and J 7 bases, leaving 14 bases between the germline ends. This CDR3 region has 14 residues. The CDR3 nucleotides are TGTGCCAGCAGTCTACAGGGTGTTGGTGAAAAACTGTTTTTT. As protein: CASSLQGVGEKLFF.

V gene TRBV24-1 combines with J gene TRBJ2-1, with TRBD1 as a possible D gene (5 bases). CDR3 length: 12 residues. Germline loops: CDR1 KGHDR, CDR2 SFDVKD. Trimming removed 0 bases at V and 15 bases at J, with 11 bases between. As DNA, the CDR3 is TGTGCCACCAGTGATTTGCAGGGCGCCTGGTTCTTC. Translated: CATSDLQGAWFF.

This rearrangement joins TRBV7-8 to TRBJ2-7; D possibly corresponds to TRBD1 (5 bases). Trimming took off 5 bases at V and 2 bases at J, with 13 bases between the two ends. The germline V gene has CDR1 SGHVS and CDR2 FQNEAQ. The CDR3 is 14 amino acids. The CDR3 sequence is CASSLRQSPYEQYF. The CDR3 DNA is TGTGCCAGCAGCCTGAGACAGTCTCCCTACGAGCAGTACTTC.

The chain recombines TRBV10-3 with TRBJ2-5; D perhaps matches TRBD2 (5 bases). The CDR3 consists of 17 residues. In germline, CDR1 is ENHRY, CDR2 SYGVKD. Trimming shortened V by 4 bases and J by 1 base, and 19 bases separated the two germline ends. This CDR3 is CAISGALRAAAQETQYF. CDR3 sequence (DNA): TGTGCCATCAGTGGGGCCCTGCGGGCGGCAGCCCAAGAGACCCAGTACTTC.

The V and J genes are TRBV6-5 and TRBJ2-2, with TRBD1 matching 8 bases. This CDR3 comprises 14 residues. V lost 8 bases, J lost 2 bases, and 4 bases stayed unmatched. Germline V CDR1 and CDR2: MNHEY, SVGAGI. The CDR3 reads CASDRGYNTGELFF. The CDR3 DNA sequence: TGTGCCAGCGACAGGGGCTATAACACCGGGGAGCTGTTTTTT.

V usage is TRBV24-1 and J usage is TRBJ2-3; TRBD1 agrees at 7 bases. V lost 3 bases to trimming and J lost 1 base; unmatched junction nucleotides: 3. CDR3 length: 15 residues. From germline, CDR1 is KGHDR and CDR2 SFDVKD. CDR3 loop: CATSDNRGRTDTQYF. In nucleotides, the CDR3 is TGTGCCACCAGTGATAACAGGGGACGCACAGATACGCAGTATTTT.

The sample holds one count of this clone. The gene calls are TRBV2 and TRBJ1-4; the D is unclear. The V end lost 6 bases, the J end lost 0 bases, and 8 bases lay between the germline ends. The germline V gene has CDR1 SNHLY and CDR2 FYNNEI. The CDR3 length is 14 residues. The CDR3 nucleotides read TGTGCCAGCAGAGAGGGAACAACTAATGAAAAACTGTTTTTT. Its translation: CASREGTTNEKLFF. Based on the CDR3 plus reference TRBV2 and TRBJ1-4, the full variable domain is EPEVTQTPSHQVTQMGQEVILRCVPISNHLYFYWYRQILGQKVEFLVSFYNNEISEKSEIFDDQFSVERPDGSNFTLKIRSTKLEDSAMYFCASREGTTNEKLFFGSGTQLSVL.

V gene TRBV7-5 combines with J gene TRBJ2-2; TRBD1, as called in the table, went unchecked against the DNA. TRBV7-5 is shown as a pseudogene. The CDR3 sequence is 15 residues long. The DNA for the CDR3 is TGTGCCAGAAGCTTAGGAGGGGGAGTCACCGGGGAGCTGTTTTTT. Its protein is CARSLGGGVTGELFF.